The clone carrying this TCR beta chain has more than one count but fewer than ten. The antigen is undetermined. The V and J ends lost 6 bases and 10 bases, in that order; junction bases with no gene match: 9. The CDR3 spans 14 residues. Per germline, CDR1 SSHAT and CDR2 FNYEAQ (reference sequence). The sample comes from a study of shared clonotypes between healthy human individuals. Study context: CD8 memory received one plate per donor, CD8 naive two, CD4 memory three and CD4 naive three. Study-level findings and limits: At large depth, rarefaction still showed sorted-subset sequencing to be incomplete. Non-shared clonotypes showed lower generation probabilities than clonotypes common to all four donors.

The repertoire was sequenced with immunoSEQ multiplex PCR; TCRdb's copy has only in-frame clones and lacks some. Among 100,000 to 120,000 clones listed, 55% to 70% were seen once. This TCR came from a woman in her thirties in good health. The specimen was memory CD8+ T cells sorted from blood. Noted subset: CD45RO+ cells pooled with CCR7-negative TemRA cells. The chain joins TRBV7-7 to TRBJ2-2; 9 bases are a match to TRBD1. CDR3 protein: CASSYTTGGEELFF. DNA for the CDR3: TGTGCCAGCAGTTACACGACAGGGGGTGAGGAGCTGTTTTTT.